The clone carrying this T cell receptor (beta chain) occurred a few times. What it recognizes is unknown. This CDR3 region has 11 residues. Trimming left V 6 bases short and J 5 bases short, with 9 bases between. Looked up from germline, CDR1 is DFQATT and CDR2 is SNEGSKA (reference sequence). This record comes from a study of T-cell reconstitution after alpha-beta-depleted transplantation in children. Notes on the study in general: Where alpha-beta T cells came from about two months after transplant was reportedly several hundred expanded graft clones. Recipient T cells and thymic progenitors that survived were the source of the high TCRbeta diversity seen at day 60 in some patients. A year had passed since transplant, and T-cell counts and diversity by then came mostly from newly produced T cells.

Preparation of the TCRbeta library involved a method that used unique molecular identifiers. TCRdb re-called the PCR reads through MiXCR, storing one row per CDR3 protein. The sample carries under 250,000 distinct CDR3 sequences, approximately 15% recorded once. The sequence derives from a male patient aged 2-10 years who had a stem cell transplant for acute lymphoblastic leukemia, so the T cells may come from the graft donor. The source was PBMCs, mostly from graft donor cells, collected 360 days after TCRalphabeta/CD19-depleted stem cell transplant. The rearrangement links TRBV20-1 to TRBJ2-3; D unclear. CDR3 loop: CSAPLGDTQYF. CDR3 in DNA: TGCAGTGCCCCTCTGGGAGATACGCAGTATTTT.